This T cell receptor (beta chain) was recorded in a study of T cell responses to AZD1222 COVID-19 vaccine. Some clones are missing from TCRdb's copy, which holds only in-frame ones; the method was immunoSEQ multiplex PCR. This sample has over 130,000 clones; about 90% occur once, and the top ten carry roughly 4%. Per germline, CDR1 MDHEN and CDR2 SYDVKM. This CDR3 is 17 amino acids long. The ends were cut back, 4 bases at V and 3 bases at J, with 19 bases in the middle. Here the sequenced sample was peripheral blood, taken 28 days after the second AZD1222 dose. The TCR sequence derives from an adult who received the AZD1222 COVID-19 vaccine. This sequence joins TRBV28 and TRBJ1-5, with D uncertain. In nucleotides, the CDR3 is TGTGCCAGCAGTTCGACCCCCATTGGGTATCCCAATCAGCCCCAGCATTTT. This encodes CASSSTPIGYPNQPQHF.